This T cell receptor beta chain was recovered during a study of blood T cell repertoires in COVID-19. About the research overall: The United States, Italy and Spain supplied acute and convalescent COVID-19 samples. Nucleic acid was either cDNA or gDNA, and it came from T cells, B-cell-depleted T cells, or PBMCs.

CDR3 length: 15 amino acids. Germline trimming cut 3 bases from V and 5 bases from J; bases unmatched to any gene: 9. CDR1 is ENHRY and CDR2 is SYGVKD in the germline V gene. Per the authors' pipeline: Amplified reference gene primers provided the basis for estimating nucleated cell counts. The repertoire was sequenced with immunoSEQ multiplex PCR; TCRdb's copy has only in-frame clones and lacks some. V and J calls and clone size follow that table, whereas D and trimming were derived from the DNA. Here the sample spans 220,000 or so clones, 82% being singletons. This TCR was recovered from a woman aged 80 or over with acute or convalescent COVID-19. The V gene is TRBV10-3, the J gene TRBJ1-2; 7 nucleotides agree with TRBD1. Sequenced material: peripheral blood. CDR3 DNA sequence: TGTGCCATCAGTGACCCTACAGGGGTGGAGTATGGCTACACCTTC. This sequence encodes CAISDPTGVEYGYTF.